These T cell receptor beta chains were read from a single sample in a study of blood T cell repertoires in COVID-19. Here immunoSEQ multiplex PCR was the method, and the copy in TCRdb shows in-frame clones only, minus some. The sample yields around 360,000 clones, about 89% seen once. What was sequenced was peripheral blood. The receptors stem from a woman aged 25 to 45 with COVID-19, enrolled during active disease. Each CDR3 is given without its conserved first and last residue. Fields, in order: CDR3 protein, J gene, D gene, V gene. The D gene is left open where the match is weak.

CDR3 protein: ASSSELSYNEQF
J gene: TRBJ2-1
D gene: .
V gene: TRBV2

CDR3 protein: ASSRDYHEQF
J gene: TRBJ2-1
D gene: TRBD2
V gene: TRBV19

CDR3 protein: ATSRTARLETQY
J gene: TRBJ2-5
D gene: .
V gene: TRBV15

CDR3 protein: AWSVGPGELF
J gene: TRBJ2-2
D gene: .
V gene: TRBV30

CDR3 protein: ASSDQPSRQPQH
J gene: TRBJ1-5
D gene: .
V gene: TRBV6-2/TRBV6-3

CDR3 protein: ASTPPGDQETQY
J gene: TRBJ2-5
D gene: .
V gene: TRBV19

CDR3 protein: ASSPQVADTQY
J gene: TRBJ2-3
D gene: .
V gene: TRBV9

CDR3 protein: ATSPLGGSYNEQF
J gene: TRBJ2-1
D gene: .
V gene: TRBV24-1

CDR3 protein: ASLGQRPEAF
J gene: TRBJ1-1
D gene: TRBD1
V gene: TRBV2

CDR3 protein: ASSLGGQGNTEAF
J gene: TRBJ1-1
D gene: .
V gene: TRBV7-8

CDR3 protein: AWSARGGAGNTIY
J gene: TRBJ1-3
D gene: .
V gene: TRBV30

CDR3 protein: ASSLGRGSSYNEQF
J gene: TRBJ2-1
D gene: .
V gene: TRBV5-1

CDR3 protein: SVRDRNTYEQY
J gene: TRBJ2-7
D gene: .
V gene: TRBV29-1

CDR3 protein: ASSSLTGGYT
J gene: TRBJ1-2
D gene: .
V gene: TRBV6-5

CDR3 protein: ASRRTEDQPQH
J gene: TRBJ1-5
D gene: .
V gene: TRBV19

CDR3 protein: ASSLLGGPETQY
J gene: TRBJ2-5
D gene: .
V gene: TRBV6-2/TRBV6-3

CDR3 protein: ASSDGLLAENVNEQF
J gene: TRBJ2-1
D gene: TRBD2
V gene: TRBV2

CDR3 protein: ASSPRQGFSETQY
J gene: TRBJ2-5
D gene: TRBD1
V gene: TRBV19

CDR3 protein: ASFKTGSSEAF
J gene: TRBJ1-1
D gene: .
V gene: TRBV25-1

CDR3 protein: ASSMEVTQPQH
J gene: TRBJ1-5
D gene: .
V gene: TRBV19

CDR3 protein: ASALAPTGNYGYT
J gene: TRBJ1-2
D gene: TRBD1
V gene: TRBV19

CDR3 protein: ASSHRGVGNQPQH
J gene: TRBJ1-5
D gene: TRBD1
V gene: TRBV6-5

CDR3 protein: ASSHGTGANEQF
J gene: TRBJ2-1
D gene: TRBD1
V gene: TRBV4-3

CDR3 protein: SASSLGLEGGNTIY
J gene: TRBJ1-3
D gene: .
V gene: TRBV20-1

CDR3 protein: ASSAFTTGSRNYGYT
J gene: TRBJ1-2
D gene: .
V gene: TRBV5-6

CDR3 protein: ATGTGRTDTQY
J gene: TRBJ2-3
D gene: TRBD1
V gene: TRBV24-1

CDR3 protein: ASNEWQGERETQY
J gene: TRBJ2-5
D gene: TRBD1
V gene: TRBV6-1

CDR3 protein: ASSGGGLAGYEQY
J gene: TRBJ2-7
D gene: TRBD2
V gene: TRBV25-1

CDR3 protein: SASWGKGLEQETQY
J gene: TRBJ2-5
D gene: TRBD2
V gene: TRBV20-1

CDR3 protein: ASRNRATNEKLF
J gene: TRBJ1-4
D gene: .
V gene: TRBV6-5

CDR3 protein: ASSIPGGSYNEQF
J gene: TRBJ2-1
D gene: TRBD2
V gene: TRBV6-2/TRBV6-3

CDR3 protein: ASSLNQGKEQY
J gene: TRBJ2-7
D gene: .
V gene: TRBV7-2

CDR3 protein: ASSFLQGPSYEQY
J gene: TRBJ2-7
D gene: .
V gene: TRBV7-2

CDR3 protein: ASSQGQGSWEQY
J gene: TRBJ2-7
D gene: TRBD1
V gene: TRBV4-1

CDR3 protein: ASSRDSREQY
J gene: TRBJ2-7
D gene: .
V gene: TRBV2

CDR3 protein: ASSQRTGGYGANVLT
J gene: TRBJ2-6
D gene: TRBD1
V gene: TRBV3-1/TRBV3-2

CDR3 protein: ASSPRLAGEGGETQY
J gene: TRBJ2-5
D gene: TRBD2
V gene: TRBV6-2/TRBV6-3

CDR3 protein: ASSHGMRNSPLH
J gene: TRBJ1-6
D gene: .
V gene: TRBV5-6

CDR3 protein: AWTSLGGQYEQY
J gene: TRBJ2-7
D gene: .
V gene: TRBV30

CDR3 protein: ASRRVNEQF
J gene: TRBJ2-1
D gene: .
V gene: TRBV19

CDR3 protein: ASSLVGTGSFNTQY
J gene: TRBJ2-3
D gene: TRBD1
V gene: TRBV5-1